This entry is about one T cell receptor beta chain. Its cognate antigen is unknown. Data came from immunoSEQ multiplex PCR; TCRdb stores just in-frame clones and leaves some out. The sample contains some 120,000 clones, approximately 88% of which appear only once. The source of the sample is a study of T cell responses to AZD1222 COVID-19 vaccine. Study-wide findings and caveats: The donors showed a predominance of white British ancestry and of females, with possible underestimation of clonal diversity. Only a handful of AZD1222 recipients were seropositive at baseline.

Deletions cut 2 bases from V and 1 base from J, with 5 bases between. The CDR3 runs 13 residues. CDR1 is LGHDT and CDR2 is YNNKEL in the germline V gene (reference sequence). The TCR comes from an adult in good health. The gene calls are TRBV3-1 (or the pseudogene TRBV3-2) and TRBJ1-1, with D unresolved. Specimen: peripheral blood, collected on day 0 of MenACWY control vaccination. The CDR3, as DNA: TGTGCCAGCAGCCAAAAAGAGAACACTGAAGCTTTCTTT. Its translation: CASSQKENTEAFF.